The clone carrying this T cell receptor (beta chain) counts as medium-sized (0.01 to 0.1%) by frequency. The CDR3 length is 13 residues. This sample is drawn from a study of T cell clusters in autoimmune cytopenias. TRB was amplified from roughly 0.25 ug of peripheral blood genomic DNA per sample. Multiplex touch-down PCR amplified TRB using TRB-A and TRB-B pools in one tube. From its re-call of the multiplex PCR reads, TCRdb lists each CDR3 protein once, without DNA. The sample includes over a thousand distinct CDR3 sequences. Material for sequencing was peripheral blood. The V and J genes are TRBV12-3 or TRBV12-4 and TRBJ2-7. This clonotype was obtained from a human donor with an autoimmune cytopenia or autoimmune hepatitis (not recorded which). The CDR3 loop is CASSPDGFYEQYF.